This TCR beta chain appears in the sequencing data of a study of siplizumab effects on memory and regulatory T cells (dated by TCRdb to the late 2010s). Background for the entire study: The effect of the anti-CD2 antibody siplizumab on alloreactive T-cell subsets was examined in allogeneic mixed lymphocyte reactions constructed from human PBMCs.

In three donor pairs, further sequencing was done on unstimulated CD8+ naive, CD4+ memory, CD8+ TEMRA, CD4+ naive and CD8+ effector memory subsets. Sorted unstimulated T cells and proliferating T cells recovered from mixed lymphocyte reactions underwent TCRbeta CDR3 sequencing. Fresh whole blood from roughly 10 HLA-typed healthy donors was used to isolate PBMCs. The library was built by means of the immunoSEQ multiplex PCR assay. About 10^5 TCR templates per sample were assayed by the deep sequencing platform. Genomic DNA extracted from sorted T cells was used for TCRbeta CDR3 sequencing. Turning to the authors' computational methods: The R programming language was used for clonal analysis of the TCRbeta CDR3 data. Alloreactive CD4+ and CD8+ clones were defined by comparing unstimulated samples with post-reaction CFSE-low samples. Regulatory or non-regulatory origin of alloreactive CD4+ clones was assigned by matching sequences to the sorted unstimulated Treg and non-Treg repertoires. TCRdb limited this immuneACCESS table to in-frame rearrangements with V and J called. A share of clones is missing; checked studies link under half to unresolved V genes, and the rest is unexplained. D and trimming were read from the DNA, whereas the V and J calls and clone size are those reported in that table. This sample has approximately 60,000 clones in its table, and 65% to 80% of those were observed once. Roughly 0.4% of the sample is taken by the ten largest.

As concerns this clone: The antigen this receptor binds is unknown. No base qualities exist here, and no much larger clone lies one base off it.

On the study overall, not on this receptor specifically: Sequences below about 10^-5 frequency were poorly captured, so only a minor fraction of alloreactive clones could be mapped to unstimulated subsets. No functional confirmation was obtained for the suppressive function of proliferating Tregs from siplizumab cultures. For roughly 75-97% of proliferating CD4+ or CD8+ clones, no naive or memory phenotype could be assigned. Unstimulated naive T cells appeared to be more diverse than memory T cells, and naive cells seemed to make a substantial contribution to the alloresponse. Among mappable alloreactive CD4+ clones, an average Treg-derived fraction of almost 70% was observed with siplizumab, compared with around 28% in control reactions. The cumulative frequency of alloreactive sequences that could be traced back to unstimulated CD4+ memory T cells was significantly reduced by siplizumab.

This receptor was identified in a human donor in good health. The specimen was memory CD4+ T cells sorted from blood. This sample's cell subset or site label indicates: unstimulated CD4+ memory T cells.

The nucleotide sequence is TGTGCCAGCAGTTACGTACCCAAACGTGAGCAGTTCTTC. This sequence encodes CASSYVPKREQFF. The chain was built from TRBV6-6 and TRBJ2-1, with no confident D gene call. Reading from cysteine to phenylalanine, the CDR3 counts 13 amino acids. The sequence is cut down to CDR3 DNA, 39 bases in frame from base 1. From the germline V gene (reference sequence), CDR1 is MNHNY and CDR2 is SVGAGI. Between the V and J ends, shortened by 2 bases and 9 bases respectively, the junction contains 11 bases.